The present TCR beta chain was sequenced within a study of tissue T cells after allogeneic stem cell transplantation (dated by TCRdb to between 2021 and 2022). In the study overall: Using research autopsies of patients with and without GVHD, plus mouse models of GVHD, the study profiled TCR beta repertoires across many tissues. The human part of the study was a prospective observational study with no blinding and no randomization.

From the cysteine through the phenylalanine, the CDR3 covers 13 amino acids. The DNA shown is the part of the CDR3 that was read: 36 bases, in frame from base 1. Germline trimming amounts to 5 bases on V and 5 bases on J, with 5 as the count of junction bases outside the gene matches. For CDR1 and CDR2, the germline V gene (reference sequence) lists KGHPV and FQNQEV. In regard to this clone: This receptor's antigen is unknown. This is a murine receptor, so its gene nomenclature and germline sequences are mouse based. The read falls 1 residue short of the CDR3 end, and the missing part is taken from the germline J gene.

Explained via the paper, the time point label denotes: mouse harvest day 7 after allogeneic transplant. Mouse grafts combined 10^7 T-cell-depleted bone marrow cells with 10^6 splenic CD5+ T cells, given via tail vein injection. To model GVHD in mice, a major MHC-mismatch B6 (H2b) into BALB/c (H2d) model was used, and tissues were profiled at day 7 or 14. On day 7 or 14 post-transplant, mouse tissues and retro-orbital blood were harvested with separate sterile tools for each animal, and livers were flushed beforehand. Before genomic DNA isolation with the DNeasy Blood & Tissue Kit, mouse tissues were minced with razor blades in buffered saline. Library generation was performed with the immunoSEQ multiplex PCR assay. TCRbeta CDR3 sequencing was done by Adaptive Biotechnologies at survey depth, reporting CDR3 sequences, V/J genes, productive frequency and template counts. TCR beta CDR3 regions were amplified from genomic DNA instead of RNA. On the study's bioinformatics: Jensen-Shannon divergence was used to quantify pairwise repertoire overlap between tissues, with a value of 1 meaning complete divergence and a value of 0 meaning identical repertoires. Tissues were clustered by single-linkage agglomerative hierarchical clustering of pairwise JSD values, and the clustering results were displayed as dendrograms. GLIPH2 was applied to all patient samples using simulation_depth 1000, kmer_min_depth 3, and cdr3_length_cutoff 8, and only groups with more than two unique CDR3s were retained. A standardized tissue-overlap score was generated by extrapolating Jaccard GLIPH-group overlap across patients to a standard repertoire size of 1000 clones. Linear mixed-effect models, with tissue included as a fixed effect and individual included as a random effect, were used to assess associations of diversity with clinical or experimental variables. Held by TCRdb, this immuneACCESS table contains in-frame sequences only and omits some clones. Under half of the omission traces to an unresolved V gene where checked; the cause of the rest is unknown. The V and J calls and clone size were taken over from that table, and D and trimming were inferred from the DNA. Here the sample has roughly 5,300 clones; 51% occur a single time. Approximately 10% of the sample belongs to the ten largest clones.

General findings and caveats noted by the study authors: In both patients and mice, T cells from blood and spleen picked up only a limited part of the TCR repertoire that was detected in tissues. Within patients, how anatomically similar tissues were was a major factor shaping TCR repertoire composition, regardless of disease or transplant status. The patient cohort was small and varied clinically, and sampling depth was recognized as a limitation. Only a few T cell clones appeared in more than one patient, yet motif-based clustering showed tissue-specific repertoire signatures that were shared between patients. Which tissue TCRs were alloreactive or antigen-specific was not determined in the study, and some of the clones might have been host cells that persisted.

The sequence links TRBV26 to TRBJ1-2; TRBD1 aligns with 7 central bases. The TCR originated in a female BALB/c mouse given C57BL/6 T cells with graft-versus-host disease after an allogeneic hematopoietic cell transplant. The specimen sequenced was gut tissue. The CDR3 in this case is CASSWTGGSDYTF. The sequenced part of the CDR3 DNA is TGTGCCAGCAGTTGGACAGGAGGGTCCGACTACACC.